This T cell receptor (beta chain) was sequenced for a study of human T cells and chemical hapten exposure. The CDR3 is 15 residues long. V trimming: 8 bases; J trimming: 3 bases; junction bases outside the gene matches: 10. Time point: patch test 1, 2 weeks after DPC sensitization. The treatment denotes: therapeutic diphenylcyclopropenone sensitization with weekly scalp DPC. Using its own MiXCR run on the RACE reads, TCRdb lists one record per CDR3 protein. The sample has 74,000 or so distinct CDR3 sequences, approximately 10% seen once; the top ten hold around 1.3%. Only a few counts were recorded for this clonotype.

The chain couples TRBV12-3 or TRBV12-4 to TRBJ2-3; 8 bases map to TRBD2. Sequenced here: whole blood, sampled in connection with sensitization to the hapten diphenylcyclopropenone (DPC). The sequence was collected from a woman in her forties or fifties with alopecia areata. Some clones in this sample may be carry-over from other donors' samples. The CDR3 spells CASDSSGSKTDTQYF. The CDR3 coding sequence is TGTGCCAGCGACAGCAGCGGGAGTAAAACAGATACGCAGTATTTT.